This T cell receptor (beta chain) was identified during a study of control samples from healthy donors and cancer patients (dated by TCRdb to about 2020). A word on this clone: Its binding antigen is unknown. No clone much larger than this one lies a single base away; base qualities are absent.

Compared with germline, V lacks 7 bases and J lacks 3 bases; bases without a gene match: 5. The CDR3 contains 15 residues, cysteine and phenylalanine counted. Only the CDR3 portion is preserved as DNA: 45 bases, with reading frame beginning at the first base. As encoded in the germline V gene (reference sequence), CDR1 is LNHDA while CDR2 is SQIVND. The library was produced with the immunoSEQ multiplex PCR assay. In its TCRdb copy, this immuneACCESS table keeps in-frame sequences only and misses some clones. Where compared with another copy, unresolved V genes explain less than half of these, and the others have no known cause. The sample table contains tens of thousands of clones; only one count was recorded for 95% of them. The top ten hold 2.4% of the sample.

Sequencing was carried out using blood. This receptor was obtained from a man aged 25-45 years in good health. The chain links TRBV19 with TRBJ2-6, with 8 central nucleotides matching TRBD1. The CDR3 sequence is CASTDREDGANVLTF. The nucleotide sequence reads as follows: TGTGCCAGTACGGACAGGGAGGATGGGGCCAACGTCCTGACTTTC.